This TCR beta chain was observed in a study of T cells in Graves' hyperthyroidism and ophthalmopathy. Amplification of TCR beta CDR3 regions was performed using RNA transcripts as template. RT-PCR in the first round (using the HTBI primer set) targeted the TCR CDR3. TCRdb re-called the multiplex PCR reads through MiXCR, storing one row per CDR3 protein. Among 700,000 to 850,000 distinct CDR3 sequences listed, 30% to 40% were seen once. The patients, who ranged from 18 to 65 in age, presented with newly diagnosed hyperthyroidism lasting under 2 months. Patients were excluded for uncontrolled infection, other autoimmune disease, pregnancy or lactation. Source material: blood. This sequence was found in a woman aged 40 to 50 with Graves' hyperthyroidism.

CDR3 in amino acids: CASSDLGVYGYTF. CDR3 DNA: TGTGCCAGCAGCGATCTTGGGGTTTATGGCTACACCTTC. The chain joins TRBV9 to TRBJ1-2; no firm D call. Germline values: CDR1 SGDLS, CDR2 YYNGEE. Trimming took 3 bases from V and 5 from J, leaving 11 bases between them. The CDR3 loop spans 13 amino acids.